Listed below are T cell receptor beta chains from one sample, sequenced in a study of blood T cell dynamics during melanoma immunotherapy. Sequenced by immunoSEQ multiplex PCR; TCRdb stores in-frame clones only, minus some. Of some 12,000 clones in the sample, over 75% were seen once. The specimen was blood, collected from a patient treated with checkpoint blockade. These receptors were taken from a human donor with melanoma. The CDR3 runs from the conserved cysteine through the conserved F or W. Each record gives: clone size, J gene, V gene, D gene, CDR3 protein, CDR3 DNA. The D gene is left open where the match is weak. Clone sizes are given selectively: once, few, many, or a class where the clone is expanded.

>-|TRBJ2-5|TRBV7-3|-
CASSLGPAQETQYF
TGTGCCAGCAGCCTAGGGCCAGCCCAAGAGACCCAGTACTTC
>-|TRBJ2-7|TRBV7-7|TRBD2
CASSPKLAGGQREQYF
TGTGCCAGCAGTCCAAAACTAGCGGGGGGACAGCGGGAGCAGTACTTC
>-|TRBJ1-2|TRBV20-1|-
CSATDNYGYTF
TGCAGTGCTACGGACAACTATGGCTACACCTTC
>-|TRBJ2-7|TRBV5-1|TRBD1
CASRVTGSEQYF
TGCGCCAGCAGGGTGACAGGGTCCGAGCAGTACTTC
>-|TRBJ2-3|TRBV7-9|-
CASSRQDTQYF
TGTGCCAGCAGCCGACAAGATACGCAGTATTTT
>-|TRBJ2-5|TRBV7-6|-
CASSLRGGKGIETQYF
TGTGCCAGCAGCTTACGAGGGGGGAAGGGGATCGAGACCCAGTACTTC
>-|TRBJ1-3|TRBV14|TRBD1
CASSHQGRDRTYSGNTIYF
TGTGCCAGCAGCCATCAAGGCAGGGACAGGACCTACTCTGGAAACACCATATATTTT
>-|TRBJ1-2|TRBV5-1|-
CASSRGQGFNYGYTF
TGCGCCAGCAGCCGGGGACAAGGATTTAACTATGGCTACACCTTC
>once|TRBJ2-2|TRBV18|-
CASSFVAGELFF
TGTGCCAGCTCATTCGTAGCCGGGGAGCTGTTTTTT
>-|TRBJ2-5|TRBV30|-
CAWSLREEQYF
TGTGCCTGGAGTCTTCGGGAAGAGCAGTACTTC